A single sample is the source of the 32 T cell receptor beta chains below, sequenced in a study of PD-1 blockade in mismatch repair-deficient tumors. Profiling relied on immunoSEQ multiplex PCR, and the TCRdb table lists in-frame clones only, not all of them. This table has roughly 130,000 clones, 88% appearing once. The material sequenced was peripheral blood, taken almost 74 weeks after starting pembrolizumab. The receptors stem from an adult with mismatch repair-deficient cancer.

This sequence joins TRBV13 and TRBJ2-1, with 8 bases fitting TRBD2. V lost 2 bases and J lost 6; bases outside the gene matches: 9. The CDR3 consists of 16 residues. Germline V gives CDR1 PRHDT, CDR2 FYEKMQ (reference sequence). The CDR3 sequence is CASSLPGLAGFNEQFF. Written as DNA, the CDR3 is TGTGCCAGCAGCTTACCGGGGCTAGCGGGCTTCAATGAGCAGTTCTTC. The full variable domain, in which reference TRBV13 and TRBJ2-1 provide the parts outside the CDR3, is AAGVIQSPRHLIKEKRETATLKCYPIPRHDTVYWYQQGPGQDPQFLISFYEKMQSDKGSIPDRFSAQQFSDYHSELNMSSLELGDSALYFCASSLPGLAGFNEQFFGPGTRLTVL.

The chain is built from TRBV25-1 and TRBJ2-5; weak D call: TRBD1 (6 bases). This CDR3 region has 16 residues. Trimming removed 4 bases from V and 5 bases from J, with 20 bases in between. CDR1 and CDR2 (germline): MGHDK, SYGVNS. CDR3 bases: TGTGCCAGCAGTGCACCGAGGACAGAGGGTGAGGAGACCCAGTACTTC. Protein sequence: CASSAPRTEGEETQYF.

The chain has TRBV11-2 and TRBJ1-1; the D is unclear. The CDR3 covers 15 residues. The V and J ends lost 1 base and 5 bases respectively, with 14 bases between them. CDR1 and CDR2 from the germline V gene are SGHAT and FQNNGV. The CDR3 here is CASSLGGLGGTEAFF. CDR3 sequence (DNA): TGTGCCAGCAGCTTAGGGGGTTTGGGTGGTACTGAAGCTTTCTTT.

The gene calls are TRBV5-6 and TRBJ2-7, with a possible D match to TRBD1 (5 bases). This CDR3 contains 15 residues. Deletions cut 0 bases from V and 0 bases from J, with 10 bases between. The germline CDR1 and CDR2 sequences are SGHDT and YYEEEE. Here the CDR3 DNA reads TGTGCCAGCAGCTTGGCAGGGTCGAGCTCCTACGAGCAGTACTTC. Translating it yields CASSLAGSSSYEQYF.

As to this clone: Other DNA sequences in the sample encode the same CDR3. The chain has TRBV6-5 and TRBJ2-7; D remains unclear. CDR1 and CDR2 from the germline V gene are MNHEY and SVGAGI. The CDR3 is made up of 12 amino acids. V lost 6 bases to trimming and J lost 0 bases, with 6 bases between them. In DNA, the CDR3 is TGTGCCAGCAGGGGGAACTCCTACGAGCAGTACTTC. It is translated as CASRGNSYEQYF.

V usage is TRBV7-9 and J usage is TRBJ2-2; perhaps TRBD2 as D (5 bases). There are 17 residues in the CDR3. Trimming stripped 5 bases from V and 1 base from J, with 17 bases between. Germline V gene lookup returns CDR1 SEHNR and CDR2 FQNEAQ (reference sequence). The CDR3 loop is CASSQTYEGLNTGELFF. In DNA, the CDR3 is TGTGCCAGCAGCCAAACTTACGAAGGACTGAACACCGGGGAGCTGTTTTTT.

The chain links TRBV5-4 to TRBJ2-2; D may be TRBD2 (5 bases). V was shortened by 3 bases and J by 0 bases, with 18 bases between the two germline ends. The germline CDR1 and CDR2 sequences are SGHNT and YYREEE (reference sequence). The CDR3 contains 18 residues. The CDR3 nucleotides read TGTGCCAGCAGCTATCTTCCCGTAGGACTCACGAACACCGGGGAGCTGTTTTTT. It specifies CASSYLPVGLTNTGELFF.

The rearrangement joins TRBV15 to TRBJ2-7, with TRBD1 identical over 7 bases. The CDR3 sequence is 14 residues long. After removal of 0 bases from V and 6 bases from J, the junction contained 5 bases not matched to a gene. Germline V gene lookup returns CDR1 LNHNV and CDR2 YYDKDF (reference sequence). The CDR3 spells CATSRDRTGGEQYF. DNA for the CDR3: TGTGCCACCAGCAGAGACCGGACAGGCGGCGAGCAGTACTTC.

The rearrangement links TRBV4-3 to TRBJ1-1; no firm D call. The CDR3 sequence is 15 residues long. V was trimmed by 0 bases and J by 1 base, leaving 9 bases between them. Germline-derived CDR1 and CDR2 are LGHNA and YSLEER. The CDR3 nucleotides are TGCGCCAGCAGCCAAGATGCCAGAACGAACACTGAAGCTTTCTTT. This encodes CASSQDARTNTEAFF.

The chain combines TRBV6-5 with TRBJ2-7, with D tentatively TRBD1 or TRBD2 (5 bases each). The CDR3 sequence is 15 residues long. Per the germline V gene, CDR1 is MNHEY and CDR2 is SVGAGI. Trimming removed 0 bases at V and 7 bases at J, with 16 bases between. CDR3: CASSYSVGGRFEQYF. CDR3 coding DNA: TGTGCCAGCAGTTACTCCGTTGGGGGTCGCTTTGAGCAGTACTTC.

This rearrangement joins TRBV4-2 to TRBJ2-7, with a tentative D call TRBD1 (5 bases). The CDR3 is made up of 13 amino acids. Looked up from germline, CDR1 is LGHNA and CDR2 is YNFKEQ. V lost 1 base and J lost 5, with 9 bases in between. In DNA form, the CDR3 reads TGTGCCAGCAGCCAAGTTCAAGGGGACGAGCAGTACTTC. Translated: CASSQVQGDEQYF.

The CDR3 coding sequence is TGTGCCAGCAGCTTGGCCGGTAGCGGGGTACAAGAGACCCAGTACTTC. Its translation: CASSLAGSGVQETQYF. The chain carries TRBV5-8 and TRBJ2-5; 8 bases map to TRBD2. The length of the CDR3 is 16 residues. The V and J ends lost 0 bases and 2 bases, in that order; junction bases with no gene match: 6. CDR1 and CDR2 from the germline V gene are SGHTS and YDEGEE. Full variable domain (outside the CDR3, taken from reference TRBV5-8 and TRBJ2-5): EAGVTQSPTHLIKTRGQQATLRCSPISGHTSVYWYQQALGLGLQFLLWYDEGEERNRGNFPPRFSGRQFPNYSSELNVNALELEDSALYLCASSLAGSGVQETQYFGPGTRLLVL.

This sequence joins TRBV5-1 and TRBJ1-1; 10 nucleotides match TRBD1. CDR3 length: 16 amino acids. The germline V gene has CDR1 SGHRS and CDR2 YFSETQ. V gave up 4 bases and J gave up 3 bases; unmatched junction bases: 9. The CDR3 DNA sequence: TGCGCCAGCAGCGACCGGGACAGGGGAGTAGACACTGAAGCTTTCTTT. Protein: CASSDRDRGVDTEAFF.

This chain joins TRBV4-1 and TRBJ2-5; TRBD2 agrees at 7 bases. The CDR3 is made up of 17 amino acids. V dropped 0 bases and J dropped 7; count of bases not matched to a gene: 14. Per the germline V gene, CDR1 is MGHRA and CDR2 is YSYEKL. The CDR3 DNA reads TGCGCCAGCAGCCAAGATTTTGCGGGACTAAAAGTTGGGACCCAGTACTTC. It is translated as CASSQDFAGLKVGTQYF.

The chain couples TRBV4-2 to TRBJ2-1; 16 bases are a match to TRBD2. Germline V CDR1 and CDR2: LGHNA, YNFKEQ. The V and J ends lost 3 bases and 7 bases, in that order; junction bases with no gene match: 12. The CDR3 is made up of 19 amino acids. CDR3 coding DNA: TGTGCCAGCAGCCATTTGGGACTAGCGGGAGGGCTTGGAGGGAATGAGCAGTTCTTC. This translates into CASSHLGLAGGLGGNEQFF.

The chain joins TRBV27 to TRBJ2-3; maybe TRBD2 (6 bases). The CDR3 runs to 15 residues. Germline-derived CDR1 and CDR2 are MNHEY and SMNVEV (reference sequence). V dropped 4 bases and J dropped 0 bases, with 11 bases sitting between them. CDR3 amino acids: CASSSVADSTDTQYF. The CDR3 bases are TGTGCCAGCAGTTCCGTAGCGGACAGCACAGATACGCAGTATTTT.

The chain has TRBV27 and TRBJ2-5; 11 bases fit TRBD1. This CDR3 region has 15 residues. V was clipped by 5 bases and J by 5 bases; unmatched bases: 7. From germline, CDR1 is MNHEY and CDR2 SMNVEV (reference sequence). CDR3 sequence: CASSLGQGEGETQYF. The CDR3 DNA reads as TGTGCCAGCAGTCTGGGACAGGGGGAAGGGGAGACCCAGTACTTC.

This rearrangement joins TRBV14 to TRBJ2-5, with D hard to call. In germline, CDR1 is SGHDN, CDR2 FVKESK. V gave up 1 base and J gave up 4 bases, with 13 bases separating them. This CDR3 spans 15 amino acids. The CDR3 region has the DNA TGTGCCAGCAGCCAAGTCGAGATCTCGGGAGAGACCCAGTACTTC. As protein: CASSQVEISGETQYF.

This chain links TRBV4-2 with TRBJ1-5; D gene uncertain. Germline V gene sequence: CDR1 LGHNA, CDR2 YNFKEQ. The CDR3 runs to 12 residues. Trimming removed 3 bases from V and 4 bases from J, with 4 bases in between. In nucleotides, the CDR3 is TGTGCCAGCAGCCAGGGAAATCAGCCCCAGCATTTT. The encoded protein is CASSQGNQPQHF.

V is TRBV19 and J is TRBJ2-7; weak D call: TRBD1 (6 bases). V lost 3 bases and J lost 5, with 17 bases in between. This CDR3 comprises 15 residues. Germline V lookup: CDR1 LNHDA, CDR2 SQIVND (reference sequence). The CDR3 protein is CASSIRGEEFNEQYF. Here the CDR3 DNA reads TGTGCCAGTAGTATCAGGGGTGAGGAGTTCAACGAGCAGTACTTC. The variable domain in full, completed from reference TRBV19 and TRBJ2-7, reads DGGITQSPKYLFRKEGQNVTLSCEQNLNHDAMYWYRQDPGQGLRLIYYSQIVNDFQKGDIAEGYSVSREKKESFPLTVTSAQKNPTAFYLCASSIRGEEFNEQYFGPGTRLTVT.

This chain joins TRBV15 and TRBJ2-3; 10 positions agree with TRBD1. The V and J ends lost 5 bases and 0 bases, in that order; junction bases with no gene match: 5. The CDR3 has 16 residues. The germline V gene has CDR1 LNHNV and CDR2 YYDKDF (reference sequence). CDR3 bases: TGTGCCACCAGCCGGGGGACAGGGGCGAGCACAGATACGCAGTATTTT. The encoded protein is CATSRGTGASTDTQYF.

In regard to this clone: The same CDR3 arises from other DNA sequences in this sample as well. The CDR3 region is CASSPTGFNQPQHF. The CDR3 DNA is TGTGCCAGCAGCCCCACAGGGTTCAATCAGCCCCAGCATTTT. This chain connects TRBV27 to TRBJ1-5; possible D gene TRBD1, 6 bases. Germline V lookup: CDR1 MNHEY, CDR2 SMNVEV (reference sequence). The length of the CDR3 is 14 residues. V lost 6 bases and J lost 3, with 12 bases in between.

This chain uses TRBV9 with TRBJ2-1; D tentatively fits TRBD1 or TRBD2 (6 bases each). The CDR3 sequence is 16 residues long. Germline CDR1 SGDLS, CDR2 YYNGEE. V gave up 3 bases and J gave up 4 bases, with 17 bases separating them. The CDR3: CASSGGGAGVYNEQFF. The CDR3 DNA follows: TGTGCCAGCAGCGGCGGCGGGGCAGGGGTTTACAATGAGCAGTTCTTC.

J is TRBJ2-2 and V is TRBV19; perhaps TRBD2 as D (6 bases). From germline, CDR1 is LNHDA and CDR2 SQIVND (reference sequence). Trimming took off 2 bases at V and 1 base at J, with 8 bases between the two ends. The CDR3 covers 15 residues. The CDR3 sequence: CASSITGVNTGELFF. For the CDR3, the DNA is TGTGCCAGTAGTATAACGGGGGTGAACACCGGGGAGCTGTTTTTT. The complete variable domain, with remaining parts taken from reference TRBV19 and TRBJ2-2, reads DGGITQSPKYLFRKEGQNVTLSCEQNLNHDAMYWYRQDPGQGLRLIYYSQIVNDFQKGDIAEGYSVSREKKESFPLTVTSAQKNPTAFYLCASSITGVNTGELFFGEGSRLTVL.

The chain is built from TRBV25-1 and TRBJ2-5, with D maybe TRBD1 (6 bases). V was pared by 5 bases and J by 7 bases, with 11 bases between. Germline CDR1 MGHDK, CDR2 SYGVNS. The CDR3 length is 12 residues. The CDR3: CASSLRGSTQYF. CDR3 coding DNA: TGTGCCAGCAGTCTAAGGGGGTCGACCCAGTACTTC.

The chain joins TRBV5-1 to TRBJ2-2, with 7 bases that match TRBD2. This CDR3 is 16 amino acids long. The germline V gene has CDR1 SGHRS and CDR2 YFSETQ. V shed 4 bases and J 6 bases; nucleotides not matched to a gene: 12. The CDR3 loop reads CASSVLPWGGAGELFF. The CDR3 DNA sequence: TGCGCCAGCAGCGTTCTCCCCTGGGGAGGGGCCGGGGAGCTGTTTTTT. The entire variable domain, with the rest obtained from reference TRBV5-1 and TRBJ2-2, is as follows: KAGVTQTPRYLIKTRGQQVTLSCSPISGHRSVSWYQQTPGQGLQFLFEYFSETQRNKGNFPGRFSGRQFSNSRSEMNVSTLELGDSALYLCASSVLPWGGAGELFFGEGSRLTVL.

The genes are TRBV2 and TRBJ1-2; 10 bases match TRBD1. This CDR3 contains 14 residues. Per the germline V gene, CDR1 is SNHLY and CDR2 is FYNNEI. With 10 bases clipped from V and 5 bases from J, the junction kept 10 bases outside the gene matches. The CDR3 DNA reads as TGTGCCACCGGGACAGGGGAGGGGGGATATGGCTACACCTTC. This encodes CATGTGEGGYGYTF. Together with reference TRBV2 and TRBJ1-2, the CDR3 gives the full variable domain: EPEVTQTPSHQVTQMGQEVILRCVPISNHLYFYWYRQILGQKVEFLVSFYNNEISEKSEIFDDQFSVERPDGSNFTLKIRSTKLEDSAMYFCATGTGEGGYGYTFGSGTRLTVV.

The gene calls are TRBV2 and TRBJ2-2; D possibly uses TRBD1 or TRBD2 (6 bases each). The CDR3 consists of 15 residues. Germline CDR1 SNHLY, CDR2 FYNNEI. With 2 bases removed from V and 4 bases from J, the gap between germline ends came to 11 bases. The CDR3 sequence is CASSERGTATGELFF. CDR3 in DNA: TGTGCCAGCAGTGAAAGGGGGACTGCCACCGGGGAGCTGTTTTTT.

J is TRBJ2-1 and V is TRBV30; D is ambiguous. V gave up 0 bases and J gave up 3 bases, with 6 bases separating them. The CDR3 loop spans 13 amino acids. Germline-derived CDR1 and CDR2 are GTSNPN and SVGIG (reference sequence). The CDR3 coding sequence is TGTGCCTGGAGTGTCGCGGTCTACAATGAGCAGTTCTTC. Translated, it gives CAWSVAVYNEQFF.

CDR3 sequence (DNA): TGCAGCGTTGTGTTAGGGGTATACGAGCAGTACTTC. Translating it yields CSVVLGVYEQYF. The rearrangement joins TRBV29-1 to TRBJ2-7; possible D gene TRBD1, 5 bases. Looked up from germline, CDR1 is SQVTM and CDR2 is ANQGSEA. Trimming pared 4 bases from V and 4 bases from J, leaving 11 bases between. The CDR3 totals 12 residues.

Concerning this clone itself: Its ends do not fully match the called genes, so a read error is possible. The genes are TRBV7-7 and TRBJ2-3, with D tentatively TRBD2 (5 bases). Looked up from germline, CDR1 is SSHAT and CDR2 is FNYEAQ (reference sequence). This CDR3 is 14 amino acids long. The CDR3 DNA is TGTGCTAGCAGCTTACGGGGAGACACAGATACGCAGTATTTT. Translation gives CASSLRGDTDTQYF.

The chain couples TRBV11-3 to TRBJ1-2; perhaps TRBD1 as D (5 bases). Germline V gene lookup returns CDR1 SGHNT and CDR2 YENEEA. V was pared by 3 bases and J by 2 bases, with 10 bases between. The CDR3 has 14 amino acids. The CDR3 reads CASSFSNRNYGYTF. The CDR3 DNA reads TGTGCCAGCAGCTTCTCAAACAGGAACTATGGCTACACCTTC. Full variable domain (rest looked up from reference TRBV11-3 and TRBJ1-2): EAGVVQSPRYKIIEKKQPVAFWCNPISGHNTLYWYLQNLGQGPELLIRYENEEAVDDSQLPKDRFSAERLKGVDSTLKIQPAELGDSAVYLCASSFSNRNYGYTFGSGTRLTVV.